The clone carrying this T cell receptor (beta chain) was picked up many times. RNA served as the template for amplifying TCR beta CDR3 regions. Second-round multiplex PCR came after first-round RT-PCR with HTBI primers. Via MiXCR, TCRdb re-called the multiplex PCR reads, giving one row per CDR3 protein. The table includes a few hundred thousand distinct CDR3 sequences, roughly 14% detected once. The data belong to a study of Graves' ophthalmopathy and Graves' hyperthyroidism. Researchers classed hyperthyroidism as stable given no ophthalmopathy within 18 months of follow-up. CDR3 length: 15 amino acids. The ends lost 2 bases at V and 7 bases at J; junction bases unmatched: 6.

The chain is built from TRBV12-3 or TRBV12-4 and TRBJ1-5; TRBD1 matches at 9 bases. This TCR was sampled from a woman younger than 35 with stable Graves' hyperthyroidism. Sequencing used peripheral blood. CDR3 amino acids: CASSLRDRVSQPQHF. The CDR3 region has the DNA TGTGCCAGCAGTTTAAGGGACAGGGTTTCGCAGCCCCAGCATTTT.